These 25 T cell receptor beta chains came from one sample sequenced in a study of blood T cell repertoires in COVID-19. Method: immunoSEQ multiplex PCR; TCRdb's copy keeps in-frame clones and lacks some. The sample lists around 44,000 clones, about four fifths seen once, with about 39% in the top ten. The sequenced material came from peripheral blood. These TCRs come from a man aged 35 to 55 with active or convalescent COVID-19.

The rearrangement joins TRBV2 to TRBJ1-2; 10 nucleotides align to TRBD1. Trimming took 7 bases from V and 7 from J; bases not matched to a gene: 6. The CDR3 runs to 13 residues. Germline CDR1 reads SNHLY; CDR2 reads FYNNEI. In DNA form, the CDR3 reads TGTGCCAGCACCGGACAGGGGGTCGGTGGCTACACCTTC. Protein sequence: CASTGQGVGGYTF.

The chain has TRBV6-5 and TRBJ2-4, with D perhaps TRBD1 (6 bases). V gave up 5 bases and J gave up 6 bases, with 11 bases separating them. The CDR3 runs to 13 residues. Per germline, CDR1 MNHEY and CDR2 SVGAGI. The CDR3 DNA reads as TGTGCCAGCAGTCGGGACACGATAAACATTCAGTACTTC. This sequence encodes CASSRDTINIQYF.

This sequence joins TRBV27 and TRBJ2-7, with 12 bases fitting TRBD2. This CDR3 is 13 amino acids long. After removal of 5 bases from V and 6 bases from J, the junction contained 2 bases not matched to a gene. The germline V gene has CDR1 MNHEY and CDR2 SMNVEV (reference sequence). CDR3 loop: CASSPSGRGEQYF. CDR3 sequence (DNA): TGTGCCAGCAGTCCTAGCGGGAGGGGCGAGCAGTACTTC.

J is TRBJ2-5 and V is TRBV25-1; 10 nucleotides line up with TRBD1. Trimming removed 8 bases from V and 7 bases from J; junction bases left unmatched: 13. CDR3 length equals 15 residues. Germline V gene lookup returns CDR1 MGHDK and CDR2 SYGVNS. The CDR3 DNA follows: TGTGCCAGCCGCTCCTACGGACAGGGGGGAGGGACCCAGTACTTC. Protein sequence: CASRSYGQGGGTQYF.

CDR3 protein: CASSEGASSFSSYEQYF. CDR3 DNA: TGTGCCAGCAGCGAGGGGGCGAGTAGTTTTAGCTCCTACGAGCAGTACTTC. This chain connects TRBV9 to TRBJ2-7, with 7 bases matching TRBD1. The CDR3 extends over 17 amino acids. Germline-derived CDR1 and CDR2 are SGDLS and YYNGEE. V trimming: 3 bases; J trimming: 0 bases; junction bases outside the gene matches: 12.

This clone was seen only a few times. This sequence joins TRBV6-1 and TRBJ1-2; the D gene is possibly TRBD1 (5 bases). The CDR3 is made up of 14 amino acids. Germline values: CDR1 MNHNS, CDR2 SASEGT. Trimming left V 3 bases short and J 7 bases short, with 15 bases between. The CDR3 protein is CASSEGPVRSGYTF. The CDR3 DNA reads TGTGCCAGCAGTGAGGGGCCTGTCCGTAGTGGCTACACCTTC.

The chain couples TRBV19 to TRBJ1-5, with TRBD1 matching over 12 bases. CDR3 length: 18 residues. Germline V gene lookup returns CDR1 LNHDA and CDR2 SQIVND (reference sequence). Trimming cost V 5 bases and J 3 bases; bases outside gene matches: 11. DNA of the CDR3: TGTGCCAGTAGTCCAAACTCGGGACAGGGGGCGACCAATCAGCCCCAGCATTTT. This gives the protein CASSPNSGQGATNQPQHF.

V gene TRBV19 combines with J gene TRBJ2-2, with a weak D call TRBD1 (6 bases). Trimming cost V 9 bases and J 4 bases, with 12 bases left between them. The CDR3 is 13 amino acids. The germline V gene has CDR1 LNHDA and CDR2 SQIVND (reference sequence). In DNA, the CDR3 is TGTGCCAGCAACACAGGGTTCACCGGGGAGCTGTTTTTT. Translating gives CASNTGFTGELFF.

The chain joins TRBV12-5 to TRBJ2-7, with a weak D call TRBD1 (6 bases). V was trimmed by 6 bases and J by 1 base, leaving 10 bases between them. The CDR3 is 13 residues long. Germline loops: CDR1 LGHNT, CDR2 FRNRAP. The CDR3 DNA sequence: TGTGCTAGTGGCAAGGACAGTTCCTACGAGCAGTACTTC. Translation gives CASGKDSSYEQYF.

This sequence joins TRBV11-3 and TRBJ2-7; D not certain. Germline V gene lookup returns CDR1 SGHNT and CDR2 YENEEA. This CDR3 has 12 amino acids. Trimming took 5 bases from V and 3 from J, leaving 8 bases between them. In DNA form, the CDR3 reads TGTGCCAGCAGCCTGCGACTCTACGAGCAGTACTTC. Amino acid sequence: CASSLRLYEQYF.

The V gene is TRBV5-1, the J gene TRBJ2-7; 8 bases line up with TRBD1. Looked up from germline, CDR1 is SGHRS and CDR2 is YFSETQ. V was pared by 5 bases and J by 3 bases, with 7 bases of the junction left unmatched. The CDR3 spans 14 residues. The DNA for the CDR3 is TGCGCCAGCAGGCCGGGACAGGAAGTCTACGAGCAGTACTTC. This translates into CASRPGQEVYEQYF.

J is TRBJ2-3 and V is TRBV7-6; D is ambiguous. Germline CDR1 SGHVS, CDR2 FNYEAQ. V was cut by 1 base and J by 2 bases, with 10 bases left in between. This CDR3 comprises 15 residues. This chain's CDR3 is CASSLGPWATDTQYF. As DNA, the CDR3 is TGTGCCAGCAGCTTAGGTCCCTGGGCCACAGATACGCAGTATTTT.

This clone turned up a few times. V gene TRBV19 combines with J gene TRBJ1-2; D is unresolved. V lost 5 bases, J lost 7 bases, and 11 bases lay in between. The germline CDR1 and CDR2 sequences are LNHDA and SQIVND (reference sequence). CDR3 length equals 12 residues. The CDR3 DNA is TGTGCCAGTAGTCAGAGGGAATTTGGCTACACCTTC. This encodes CASSQREFGYTF.

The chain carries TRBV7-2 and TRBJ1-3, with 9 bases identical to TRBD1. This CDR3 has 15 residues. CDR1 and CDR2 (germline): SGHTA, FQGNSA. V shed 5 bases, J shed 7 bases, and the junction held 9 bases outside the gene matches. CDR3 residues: CASSTHHRGQNTIYF. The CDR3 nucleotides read TGTGCCAGCAGCACACACCACAGGGGGCAGAACACCATATATTTT.

The chain's CDR3 is CASSGLGNTQYF. The CDR3, as DNA: TGTGCCAGCAGTGGGTTGGGCAATACGCAGTATTTT. The rearrangement links TRBV5-4 to TRBJ2-3, with unresolved D. CDR1 is SGHNT, CDR2 YYREEE, per germline (reference sequence). Trimming removed 5 bases from V and 7 bases from J, with 11 bases in between. CDR3 length: 12 amino acids.

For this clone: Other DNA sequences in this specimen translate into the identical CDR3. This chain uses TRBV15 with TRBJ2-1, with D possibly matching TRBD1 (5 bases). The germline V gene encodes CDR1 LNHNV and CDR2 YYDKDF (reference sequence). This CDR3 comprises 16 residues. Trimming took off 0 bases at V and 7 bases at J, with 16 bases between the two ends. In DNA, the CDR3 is TGTGCCACCAGCAGAGAAGAGATTGGGGCAGTAAATGAGCAGTTCTTC. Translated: CATSREEIGAVNEQFF.

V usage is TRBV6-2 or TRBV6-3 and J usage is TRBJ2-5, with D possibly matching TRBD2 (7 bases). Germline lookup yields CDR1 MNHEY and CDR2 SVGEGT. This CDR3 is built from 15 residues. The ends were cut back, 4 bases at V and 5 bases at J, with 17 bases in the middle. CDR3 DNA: TGTGCCAGCAGTTCCCAATTAGGGGGGGGCGAGACCCAGTACTTC. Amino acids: CASSSQLGGGETQYF.

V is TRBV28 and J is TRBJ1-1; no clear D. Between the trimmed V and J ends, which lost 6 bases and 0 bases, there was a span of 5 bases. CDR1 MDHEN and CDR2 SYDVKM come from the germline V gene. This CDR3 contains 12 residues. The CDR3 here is CASRRMNTEAFF. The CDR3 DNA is TGTGCCAGCAGGCGGATGAACACTGAAGCTTTCTTT.

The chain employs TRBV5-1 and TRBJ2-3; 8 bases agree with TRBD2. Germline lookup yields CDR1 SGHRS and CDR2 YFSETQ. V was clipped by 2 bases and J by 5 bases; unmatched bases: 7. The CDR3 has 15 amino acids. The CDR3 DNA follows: TGCGCCAGCAGCTTAACGGGAGGGCCGGAAGATACGCAGTATTTT. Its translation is CASSLTGGPEDTQYF. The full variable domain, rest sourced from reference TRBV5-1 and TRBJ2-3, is KAGVTQTPRYLIKTRGQQVTLSCSPISGHRSVSWYQQTPGQGLQFLFEYFSETQRNKGNFPGRFSGRQFSNSRSEMNVSTLELGDSALYLCASSLTGGPEDTQYFGPGTRLTVL.

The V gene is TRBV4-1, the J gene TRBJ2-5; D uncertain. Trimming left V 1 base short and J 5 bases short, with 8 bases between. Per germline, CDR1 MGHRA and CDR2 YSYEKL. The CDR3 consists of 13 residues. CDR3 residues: CASSQGRLETQYF. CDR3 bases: TGCGCCAGCAGCCAAGGCAGATTGGAGACCCAGTACTTC.

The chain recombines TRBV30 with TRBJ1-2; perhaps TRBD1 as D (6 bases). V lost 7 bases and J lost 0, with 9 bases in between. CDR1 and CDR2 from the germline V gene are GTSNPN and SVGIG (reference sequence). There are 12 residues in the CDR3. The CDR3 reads CASRGSNYGYTF. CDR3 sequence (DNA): TGTGCCTCTAGGGGGTCTAACTATGGCTACACCTTC.

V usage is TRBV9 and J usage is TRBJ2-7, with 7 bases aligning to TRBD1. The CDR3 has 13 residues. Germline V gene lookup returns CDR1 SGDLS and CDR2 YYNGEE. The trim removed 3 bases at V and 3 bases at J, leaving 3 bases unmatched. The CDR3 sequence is CASSGTGDYEQYF. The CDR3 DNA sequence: TGTGCCAGCAGCGGAACAGGGGACTACGAGCAGTACTTC.

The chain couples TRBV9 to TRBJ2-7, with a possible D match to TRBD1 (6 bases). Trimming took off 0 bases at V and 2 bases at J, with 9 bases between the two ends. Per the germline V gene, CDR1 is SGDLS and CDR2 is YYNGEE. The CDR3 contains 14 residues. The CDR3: CASSVDNRAYEQYF. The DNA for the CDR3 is TGTGCCAGCAGCGTAGATAACAGGGCCTACGAGCAGTACTTC. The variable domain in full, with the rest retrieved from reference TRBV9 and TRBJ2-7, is DSGVTQTPKHLITATGQRVTLRCSPRSGDLSVYWYQQSLDQGLQFLIQYYNGEERAKGNILERFSAQQFPDLHSELNLSSLELGDSALYFCASSVDNRAYEQYFGPGTRLTVT.

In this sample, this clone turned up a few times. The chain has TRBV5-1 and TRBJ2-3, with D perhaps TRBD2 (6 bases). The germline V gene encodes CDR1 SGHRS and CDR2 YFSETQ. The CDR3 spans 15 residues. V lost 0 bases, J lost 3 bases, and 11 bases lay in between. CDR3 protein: CASSLDGRGTDTQYF. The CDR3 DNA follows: TGCGCCAGCAGCTTGGACGGGAGAGGGACAGATACGCAGTATTTT.

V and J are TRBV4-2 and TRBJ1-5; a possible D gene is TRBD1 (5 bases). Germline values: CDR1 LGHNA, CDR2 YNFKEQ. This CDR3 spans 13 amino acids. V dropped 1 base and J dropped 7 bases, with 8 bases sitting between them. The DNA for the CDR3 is TGTGCCAGCAGCCAAGGGCGGGACCAGCCCCAGCATTTT. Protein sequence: CASSQGRDQPQHF.